This T cell receptor (beta chain) was retrieved from a study of cytomegalovirus exposure and HLA in healthy donors. Study conclusions and caveats: It was confirmed in vitro that three of the CMV-associated chains were specific for CMV antigens. That first-cohort TCR clusters tended to co-occur in the approximately 110 validation repertoires was found in a later analysis. The study designated 150 or so TCR beta chains cytomegalovirus-associated.

Here immunoSEQ multiplex PCR was the method, and the copy in TCRdb shows in-frame clones only, minus some. The data contain about 60,000 clones, about 96% of them singletons. V lost 1 base to trimming and J lost 4 bases, with 17 bases between them. The CDR3 is 16 amino acids. Germline values: CDR1 SGHVS, CDR2 FQNEAQ. Separation from the roughly 600-subject first cohort characterized the 120-subject validation cohort, to which the donors belonged. As concerns this clone: What it recognizes is unknown.

The specimen sequenced was PBMCs. This clonotype was obtained from a man younger than 35 in good health and CMV-seronegative. The chain joins TRBV7-8 to TRBJ2-7, with D possibly TRBD2 on 6 matching bases. CDR3 in amino acids: CASSLVSGTHSYEQYF. In DNA form, the CDR3 reads TGTGCCAGCAGCTTAGTGTCCGGGACTCACTCATACGAGCAGTACTTC.